The T cell receptor beta chain under discussion was sequenced for a study of blood T cell repertoires in COVID-19. Here immunoSEQ multiplex PCR was the method, and the copy in TCRdb shows in-frame clones only, minus some. The sample lists around 170,000 clones; approximately 89% were seen once. With V trimmed by 0 bases and J by 4 bases, 8 bases remained unmatched. Germline loops: CDR1 MGHRA, CDR2 YSYEKL. CDR3 size: 18 residues. The chain recombines TRBV4-1 with TRBJ2-3; the match to TRBD2 covers 12 bases. The sample comprised peripheral blood. The source is a woman in her 30s with acute or convalescent COVID-19. The CDR3 here is CASSQDASGRALADTQYF. The DNA of the CDR3 is TGCGCCAGCAGCCAAGATGCTAGCGGGAGGGCCTTGGCAGATACGCAGTATTTT.